Listed below are T cell receptor beta chains from one sample, sequenced in a study of cytomegalovirus exposure and HLA in healthy donors. Clones were read by immunoSEQ multiplex PCR, and TCRdb kept only the in-frame ones, dropping some. Of roughly 130,000 clones detected, around 67% appear once; the ten largest clones hold about 2.1%. Specimen: PBMCs. The source of these receptors is a woman aged 40 to 50 in good health and CMV-seropositive. Both conserved end residues are part of each CDR3. Fields, in order: V gene, J gene, D gene, clone size, CDR3 protein, CDR3 DNA. The D gene is left open where the match is weak. Part of the rows lack a size; the others show once, few, many or a class for expanded clones.

V: TRBV28; J: TRBJ1-1; D: -; size: -; CDR3: CASSFGAMNTEAFF; DNA: TGTGCCAGCAGTTTTGGGGCCATGAACACTGAAGCTTTCTTT
V: TRBV10-3; J: TRBJ2-7; D: TRBD2; size: few; CDR3: CAISESVGGATGLYEQYF; DNA: TGTGCCATCAGTGAGTCGGTCGGGGGGGCTACCGGCCTCTACGAGCAGTACTTC
V: TRBV18; J: TRBJ1-6; D: -; size: -; CDR3: CASFAGNSPLHF; DNA: TGTGCCAGCTTCGCAGGGAATTCACCCCTCCACTTT
V: TRBV2; J: TRBJ2-7; D: -; size: few; CDR3: CASSYLQGPAYEQYF; DNA: TGTGCCAGCAGTTACCTTCAGGGGCCCGCCTACGAGCAGTACTTC
V: TRBV27; J: TRBJ1-4; D: TRBD1; size: few; CDR3: CASSPRTGSPLSEKLFF; DNA: TGTGCCAGCAGTCCGCGGACAGGTAGCCCCTTGAGTGAAAAACTGTTTTTT
V: TRBV28; J: TRBJ2-7; D: TRBD1; size: -; CDR3: CASSFPRGGRMSSYEQYF; DNA: TGTGCCAGCAGTTTCCCCAGAGGGGGCAGGATGAGCTCCTACGAGCAGTACTTC
V: TRBV7-2; J: TRBJ2-7; D: TRBD2; size: -; CDR3: CASSLVAGGSYEQYF; DNA: TGTGCCAGCAGCTTAGTGGCGGGAGGGTCGTACGAGCAGTACTTC
V: TRBV10-2; J: TRBJ2-2; D: TRBD2; size: once; CDR3: CASSESSSGRWSEELFF; DNA: TGCGCCAGCAGTGAGTCGTCTAGCGGGAGATGGTCGGAGGAGCTGTTTTTT
V: TRBV19; J: TRBJ2-3; D: -; size: -; CDR3: CASSLQGSTDTQYF; DNA: TGTGCCAGTAGTCTCCAGGGGAGCACAGATACGCAGTATTTT
V: TRBV11-2; J: TRBJ1-3; D: -; size: -; CDR3: CASSFRGGSGNTIYF; DNA: TGTGCCAGCAGCTTTCGGGGGGGCTCTGGAAACACCATATATTTT